The entry that follows covers one TCR beta chain sequence. Antigen specificity is unknown. The V gene's germline CDR1 is LNHNV and CDR2 YYDKDF (reference sequence). Trimming shortened V by 0 bases and J by 5 bases, and 14 bases separated the two germline ends. The CDR3 runs to 16 residues. This record belongs to a study of T cells after posttransplantation cyclophosphamide. Clones were sequenced by immunoSEQ multiplex PCR, and TCRdb holds only the in-frame ones, with some missing. Counted here are roughly 5,000 clones, 90% to 95% occurring once; the ten biggest clones make up roughly 1.4%. Study conclusions and caveats: Donor CD8+ memory clones often dominated recipient blood repertoires at later times. Recipient CMV seropositivity and CMV reactivation strongly tracked TRB clonality.

V gene TRBV15 combines with J gene TRBJ1-5; weak D call: TRBD1 (5 bases). Source material: CD4+ T cells sorted from bone marrow. This clonotype was obtained from a woman aged 55 to 70 in good health, CMV-negative, and a related stem cell transplant donor. The CDR3 bases are TGTGCCACCAGCAGAGATCTCGGGCGGGGCCATCAGCCCCAGCATTTT. It is translated as CATSRDLGRGHQPQHF.